This T cell receptor (beta chain) comes out of a study of T and B cells in COVID-19 patients. BIOMED2 TRB-A/B primer pools were used in multiplex TRB PCR. In TCRdb, the multiplex PCR reads were re-called with MiXCR into one record per CDR3 protein. The sample has about 27,000 distinct CDR3 sequences, roughly 33% seen once. The V gene end was trimmed by 6 bases and the J gene end by 1 base; junction bases not matched to a gene: 6. This CDR3 is 15 amino acids long. Germline loops: CDR1 LNHDA, CDR2 SQIVND (reference sequence). This clonotype has ten or more counts. Each TRB amplification used about 250-550 ng of genomic DNA from blood.

The rearrangement uses TRBV19 and TRBJ2-3; TRBD2 matches 8 bases. The sample was blood. The TCR was taken from a human donor who had recovered from COVID-19. CDR3 nucleotides: TGTGCCAGTAGATTAACTAGCGGACGCACAGATACGCAGTATTTT. Residues: CASRLTSGRTDTQYF. Using reference TRBV19 and TRBJ2-3 for the parts outside the CDR3, the full variable domain is DGGITQSPKYLFRKEGQNVTLSCEQNLNHDAMYWYRQDPGQGLRLIYYSQIVNDFQKGDIAEGYSVSREKKESFPLTVTSAQKNPTAFYLCASRLTSGRTDTQYFGPGTRLTVL.